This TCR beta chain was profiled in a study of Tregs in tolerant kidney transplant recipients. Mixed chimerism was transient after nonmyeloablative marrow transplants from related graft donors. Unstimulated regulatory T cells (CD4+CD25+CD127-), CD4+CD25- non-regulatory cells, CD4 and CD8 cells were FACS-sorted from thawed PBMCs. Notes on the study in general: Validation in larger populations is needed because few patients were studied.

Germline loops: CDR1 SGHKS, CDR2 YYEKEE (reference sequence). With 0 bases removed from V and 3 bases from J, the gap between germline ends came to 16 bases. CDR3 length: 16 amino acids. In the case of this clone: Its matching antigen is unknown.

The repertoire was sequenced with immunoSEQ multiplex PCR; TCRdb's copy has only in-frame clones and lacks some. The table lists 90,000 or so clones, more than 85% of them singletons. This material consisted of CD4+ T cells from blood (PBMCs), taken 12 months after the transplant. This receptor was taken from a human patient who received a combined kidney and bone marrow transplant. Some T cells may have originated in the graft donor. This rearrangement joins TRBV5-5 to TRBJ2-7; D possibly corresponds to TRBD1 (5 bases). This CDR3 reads CASSLVGRAHYYEQYF. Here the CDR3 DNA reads TGTGCCAGCAGCTTGGTAGGCAGGGCCCACTACTACGAGCAGTACTTC.